This T cell receptor beta chain was sequenced during a study of blood T cell repertoires in COVID-19. Background on the study: The United States, Italy and Spain supplied acute and convalescent COVID-19 samples. Nucleic acid was either cDNA or gDNA, and it came from T cells, B-cell-depleted T cells, or PBMCs.

Method: immunoSEQ multiplex PCR; TCRdb's copy keeps in-frame clones and lacks some. The sample includes over 200,000 clones, more than 75% seen only once; the top ten take 0.99%. CDR1 and CDR2 from the germline V gene are SGHRS and YFSETQ. The CDR3 runs to 10 residues. V was trimmed by 7 bases and J by 7 bases, leaving 8 bases between them. The chain combines TRBV5-1 with TRBJ1-2, with D uncertain. Sequencing was carried out using peripheral blood. The source is a woman in her forties who had recovered from COVID-19. CDR3 in DNA: TGCGCCAGCCGCGGGGTTGGCTACACCTTC. Translated: CASRGVGYTF.